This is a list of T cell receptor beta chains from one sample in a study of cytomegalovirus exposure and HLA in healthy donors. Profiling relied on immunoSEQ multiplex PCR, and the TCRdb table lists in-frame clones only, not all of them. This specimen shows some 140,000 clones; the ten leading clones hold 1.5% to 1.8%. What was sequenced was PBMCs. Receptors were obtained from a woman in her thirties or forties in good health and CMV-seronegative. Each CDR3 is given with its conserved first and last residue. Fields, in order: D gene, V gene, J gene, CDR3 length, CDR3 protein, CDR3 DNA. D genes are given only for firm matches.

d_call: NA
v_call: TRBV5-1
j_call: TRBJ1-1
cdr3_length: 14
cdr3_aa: CASSFGQTNTEAFF
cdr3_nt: TGCGCCAGCAGCTTCGGACAGACGAACACTGAAGCTTTCTTT

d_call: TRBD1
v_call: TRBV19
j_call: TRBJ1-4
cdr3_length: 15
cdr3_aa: CASSIATGSNEKLFF
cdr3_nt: TGTGCCAGTAGTATCGCGACAGGGAGTAATGAAAAACTGTTTTTT

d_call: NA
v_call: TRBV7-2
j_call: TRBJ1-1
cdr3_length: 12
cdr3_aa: CASSSQGNEAFF
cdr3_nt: TGTGCCAGCAGCTCTCAGGGAAATGAAGCTTTCTTT

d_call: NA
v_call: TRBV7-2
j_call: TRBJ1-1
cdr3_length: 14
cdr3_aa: CASSLLGMNTEAFF
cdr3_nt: TGTGCCAGCAGCCTTCTCGGTATGAACACTGAAGCTTTCTTT

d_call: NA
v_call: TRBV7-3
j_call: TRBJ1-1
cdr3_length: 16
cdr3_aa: CASSLSRSQVNTEAFF
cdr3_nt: TGTGCCAGCAGCTTGAGCCGGTCACAGGTGAACACTGAAGCTTTCTTT

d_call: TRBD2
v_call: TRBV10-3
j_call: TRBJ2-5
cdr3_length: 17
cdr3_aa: CAISRSGLAGEGATQYF
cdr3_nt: TGTGCCATCAGTCGGTCGGGACTAGCGGGGGAGGGCGCGACCCAGTACTTC

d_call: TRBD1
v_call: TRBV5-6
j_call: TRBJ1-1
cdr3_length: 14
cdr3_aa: CASRNTGGNTEAFF
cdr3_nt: TGTGCCAGCAGGAATACAGGGGGTAATACTGAAGCTTTCTTT

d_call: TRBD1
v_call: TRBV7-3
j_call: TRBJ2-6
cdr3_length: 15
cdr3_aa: CASSFDRAGANVLTF
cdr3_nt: TGTGCCAGCAGCTTCGACAGGGCTGGGGCCAACGTCCTGACTTTC

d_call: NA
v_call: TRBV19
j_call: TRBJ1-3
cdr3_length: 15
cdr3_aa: CASAEDSSSGNTIYF
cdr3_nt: TGTGCCAGTGCTGAAGACAGTTCCTCTGGAAACACCATATATTTT

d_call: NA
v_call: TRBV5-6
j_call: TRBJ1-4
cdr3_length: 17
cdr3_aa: CASSWAYTGSTNEKLFF
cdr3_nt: TGTGCCAGCAGCTGGGCTTACACAGGATCAACTAATGAAAAACTGTTTTTT

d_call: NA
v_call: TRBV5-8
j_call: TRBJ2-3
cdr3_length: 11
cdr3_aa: CASSLVVGTSF
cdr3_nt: TGTGCCAGCAGCTTGGTTGTTGGGACTTCGTTT

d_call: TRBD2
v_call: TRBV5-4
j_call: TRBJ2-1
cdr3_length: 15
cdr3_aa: CASSPWTSGANEQFF
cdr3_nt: TGTGCCAGCAGCCCTTGGACTAGCGGGGCCAATGAGCAGTTCTTC

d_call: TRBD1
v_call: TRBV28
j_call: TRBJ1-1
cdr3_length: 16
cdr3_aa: CASSLPQGAGYTEAFF
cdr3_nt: TGTGCCAGCAGTTTGCCACAGGGGGCGGGCTACACTGAAGCTTTCTTT

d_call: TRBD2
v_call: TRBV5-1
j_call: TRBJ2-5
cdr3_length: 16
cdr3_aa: CASSSRLAGNQETQYF
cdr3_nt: TGCGCCAGCAGCTCCCGACTAGCGGGGAACCAGGAGACCCAGTACTTC

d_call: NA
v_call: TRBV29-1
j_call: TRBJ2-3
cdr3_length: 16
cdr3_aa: CSVEEGTGKGTDTQYF
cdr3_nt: TGCAGCGTTGAAGAGGGAACGGGGAAGGGCACAGATACGCAGTATTTT

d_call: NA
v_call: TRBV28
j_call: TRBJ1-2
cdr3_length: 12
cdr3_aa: CASSLDMKGYTF
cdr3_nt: TGTGCCAGCAGTTTAGACATGAAGGGCTACACCTTC

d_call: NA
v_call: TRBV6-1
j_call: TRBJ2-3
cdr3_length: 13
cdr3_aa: CASSDYRVDTQYF
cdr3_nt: TGTGCCAGCAGTGACTACAGGGTGGATACGCAGTATTTT

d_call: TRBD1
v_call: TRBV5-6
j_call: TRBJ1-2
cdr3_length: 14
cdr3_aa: CASSRQGVNYGYTF
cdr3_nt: TGTGCCAGCAGCCGACAGGGCGTAAACTATGGCTACACCTTC

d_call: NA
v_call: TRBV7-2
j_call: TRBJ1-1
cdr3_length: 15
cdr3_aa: CASSLVSTMNTEAFF
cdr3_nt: TGTGCCAGCAGCTTAGTTAGCACCATGAACACTGAAGCTTTCTTT

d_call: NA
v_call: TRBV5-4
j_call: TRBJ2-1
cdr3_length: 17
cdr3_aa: CASSLSYSRLIYNEQFF
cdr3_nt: TGTGCCAGCAGCTTGTCTTATTCGCGACTAATTTACAATGAGCAGTTCTTC

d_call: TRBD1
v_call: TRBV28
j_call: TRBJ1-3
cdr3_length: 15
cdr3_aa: CASLPRDRGGNTIYF
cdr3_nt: TGTGCCAGCCTACCTCGGGACAGAGGTGGAAACACCATATATTTT

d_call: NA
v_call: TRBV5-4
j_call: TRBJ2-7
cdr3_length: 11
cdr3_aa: CASSYGGEQYF
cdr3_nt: TGTGCCAGCAGTTACGGAGGGGAGCAGTACTTC

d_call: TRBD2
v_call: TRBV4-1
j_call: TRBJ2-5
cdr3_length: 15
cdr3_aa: CASSQLTSGGETQYF
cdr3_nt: TGCGCCAGCAGCCAACTGACTAGCGGGGGAGAGACCCAGTACTTC

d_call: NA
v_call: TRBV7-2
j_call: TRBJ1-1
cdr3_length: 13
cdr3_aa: CASSWTRGTEAFF
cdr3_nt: TGTGCCAGCAGCTGGACCAGGGGCACTGAAGCTTTCTTT

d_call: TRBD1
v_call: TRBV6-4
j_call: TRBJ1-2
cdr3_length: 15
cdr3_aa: CASSEGQGLGYGYTF
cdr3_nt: TGTGCCAGCAGCGAGGGACAGGGGTTGGGCTATGGCTACACCTTC

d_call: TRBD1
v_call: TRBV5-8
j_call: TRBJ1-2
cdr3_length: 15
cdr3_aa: CASSPGGGRNYGYTF
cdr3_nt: TGTGCCAGCAGCCCAGGGGGCGGTCGTAACTATGGCTACACCTTC